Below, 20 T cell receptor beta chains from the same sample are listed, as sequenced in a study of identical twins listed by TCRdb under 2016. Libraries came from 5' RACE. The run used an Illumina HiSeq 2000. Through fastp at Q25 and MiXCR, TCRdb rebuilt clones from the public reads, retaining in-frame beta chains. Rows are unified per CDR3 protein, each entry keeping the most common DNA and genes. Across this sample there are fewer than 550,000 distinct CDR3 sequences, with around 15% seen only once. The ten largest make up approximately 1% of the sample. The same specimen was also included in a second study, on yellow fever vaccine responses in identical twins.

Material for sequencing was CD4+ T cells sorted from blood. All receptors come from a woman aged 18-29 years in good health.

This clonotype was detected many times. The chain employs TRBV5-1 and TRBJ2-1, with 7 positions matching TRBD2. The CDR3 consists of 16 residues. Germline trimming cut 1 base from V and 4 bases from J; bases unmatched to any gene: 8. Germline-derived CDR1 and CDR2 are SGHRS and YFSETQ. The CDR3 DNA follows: TGCGCCAGCAGCTTGTCGGCGGGAGAAGCTTACAATGAGCAGTTCTTC. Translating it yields CASSLSAGEAYNEQFF. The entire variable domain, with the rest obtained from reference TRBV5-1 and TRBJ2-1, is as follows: KAGVTQTPRYLIKTRGQQVTLSCSPISGHRSVSWYQQTPGQGLQFLFEYFSETQRNKGNFPGRFSGRQFSNSRSEMNVSTLELGDSALYLCASSLSAGEAYNEQFFGPGTRLTVL.

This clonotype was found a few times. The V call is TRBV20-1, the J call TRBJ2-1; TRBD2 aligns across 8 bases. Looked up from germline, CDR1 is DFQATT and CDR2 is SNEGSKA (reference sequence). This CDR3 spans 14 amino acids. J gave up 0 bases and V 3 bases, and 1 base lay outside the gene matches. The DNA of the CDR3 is TGCAGTGCTAGTCTAGCGGGCTCCTACAATGAGCAGTTCTTC. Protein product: CSASLAGSYNEQFF.

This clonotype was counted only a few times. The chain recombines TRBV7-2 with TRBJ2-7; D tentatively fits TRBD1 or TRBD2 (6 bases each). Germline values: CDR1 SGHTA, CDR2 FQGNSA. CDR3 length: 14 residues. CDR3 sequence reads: CACGGGGSRYEQYF. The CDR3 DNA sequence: TGTGCTTGCGGAGGGGGTGGCAGCCGTTACGAGCAGTACTTC.

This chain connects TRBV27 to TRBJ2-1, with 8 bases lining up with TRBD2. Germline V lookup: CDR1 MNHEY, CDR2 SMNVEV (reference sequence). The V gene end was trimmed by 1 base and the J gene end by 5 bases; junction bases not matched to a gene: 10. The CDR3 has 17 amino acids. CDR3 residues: CASSLFLSGGDHNEQFF. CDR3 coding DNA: TGTGCCAGCAGTTTATTTCTCTCCGGGGGGGACCACAATGAGCAGTTCTTC.

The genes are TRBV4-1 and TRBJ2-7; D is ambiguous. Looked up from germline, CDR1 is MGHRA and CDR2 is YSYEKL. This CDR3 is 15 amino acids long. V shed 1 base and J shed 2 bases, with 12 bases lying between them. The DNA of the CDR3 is TGCGCCAGCAGCCAAGGTCAGGCCACCACCTACGAGCAGTACTTC. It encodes CASSQGQATTYEQYF.

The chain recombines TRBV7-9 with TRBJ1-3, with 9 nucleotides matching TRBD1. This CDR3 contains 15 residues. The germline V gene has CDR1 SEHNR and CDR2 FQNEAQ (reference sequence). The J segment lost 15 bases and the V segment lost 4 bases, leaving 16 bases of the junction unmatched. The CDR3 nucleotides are TGTGCCAGCAGCTCGTCCGGGACAGGGCTTTCTCCTGCATATTTT. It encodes CASSSSGTGLSPAYF.

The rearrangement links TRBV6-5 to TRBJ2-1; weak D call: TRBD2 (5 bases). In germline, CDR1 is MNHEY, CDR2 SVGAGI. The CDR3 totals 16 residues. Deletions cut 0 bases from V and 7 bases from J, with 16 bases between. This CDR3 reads CASSYSLAQFWNEQFF. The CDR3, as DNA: TGTGCCAGCAGTTACTCCCTAGCTCAGTTCTGGAATGAGCAGTTCTTC.

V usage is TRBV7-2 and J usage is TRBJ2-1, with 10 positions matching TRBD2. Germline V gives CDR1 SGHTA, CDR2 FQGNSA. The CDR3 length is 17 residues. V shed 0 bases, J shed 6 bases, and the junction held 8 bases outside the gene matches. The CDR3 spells CASSLASLAGVGNEQFF. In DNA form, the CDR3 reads TGTGCCAGCAGCTTAGCATCTCTAGCGGGAGTAGGCAATGAGCAGTTCTTC.

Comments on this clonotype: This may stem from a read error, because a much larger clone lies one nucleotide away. DNA for the CDR3: TGTGCCGGCAGCACAACAGGGACCTGGGAGCAGTACTTC. Translation gives CAGSTTGTWEQYF. This rearrangement joins TRBV12-3 or TRBV12-4 to TRBJ2-7; tentative D call: TRBD1 (6 bases). There are 13 residues in the CDR3.

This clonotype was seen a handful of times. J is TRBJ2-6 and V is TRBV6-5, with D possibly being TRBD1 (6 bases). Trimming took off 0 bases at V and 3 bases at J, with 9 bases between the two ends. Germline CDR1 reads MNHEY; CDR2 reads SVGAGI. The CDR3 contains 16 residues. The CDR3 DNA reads TGTGCCAGCAGTTACTCGGGGGCTGGTGGGGCCAACGTCCTGACTTTC. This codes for CASSYSGAGGANVLTF.

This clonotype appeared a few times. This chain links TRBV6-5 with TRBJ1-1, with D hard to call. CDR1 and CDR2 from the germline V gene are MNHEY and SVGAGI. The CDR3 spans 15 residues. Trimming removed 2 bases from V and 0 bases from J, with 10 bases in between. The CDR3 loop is CASSYTHMMNTEAFF. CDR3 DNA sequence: TGTGCCAGCAGTTACACCCATATGATGAACACTGAAGCTTTCTTT.

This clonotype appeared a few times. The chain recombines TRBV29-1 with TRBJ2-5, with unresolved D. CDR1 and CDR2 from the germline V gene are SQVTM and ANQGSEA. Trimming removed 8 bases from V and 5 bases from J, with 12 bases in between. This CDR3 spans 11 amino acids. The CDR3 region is CSSRWTETQYF. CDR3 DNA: TGCAGCTCCCGGTGGACCGAGACCCAGTACTTC.

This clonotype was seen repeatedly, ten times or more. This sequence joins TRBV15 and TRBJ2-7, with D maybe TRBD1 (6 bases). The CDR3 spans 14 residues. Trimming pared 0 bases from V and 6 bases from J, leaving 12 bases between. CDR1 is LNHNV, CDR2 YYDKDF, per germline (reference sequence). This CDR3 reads CATSRDPGVSEQYF. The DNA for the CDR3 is TGTGCCACCAGCAGAGATCCAGGGGTGAGCGAGCAGTACTTC.

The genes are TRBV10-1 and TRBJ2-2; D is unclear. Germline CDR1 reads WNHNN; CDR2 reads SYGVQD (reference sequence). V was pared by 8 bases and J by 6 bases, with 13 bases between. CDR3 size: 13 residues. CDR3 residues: CASSARSPGELFF. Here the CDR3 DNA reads TGCGCCAGCTCCGCCCGGAGTCCCGGGGAGCTGTTTTTT.

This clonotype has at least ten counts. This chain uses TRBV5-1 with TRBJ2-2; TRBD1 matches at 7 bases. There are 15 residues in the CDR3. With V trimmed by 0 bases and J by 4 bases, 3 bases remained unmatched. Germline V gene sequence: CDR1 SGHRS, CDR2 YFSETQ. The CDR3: CASSLGPGGTGELFF. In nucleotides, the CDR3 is TGCGCCAGCAGCTTGGGACCAGGGGGCACCGGGGAGCTGTTTTTT.

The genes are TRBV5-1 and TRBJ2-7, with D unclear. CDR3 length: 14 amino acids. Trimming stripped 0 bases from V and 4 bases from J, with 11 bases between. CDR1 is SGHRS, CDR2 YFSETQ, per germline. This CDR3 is CASSLVYGLYEQYF. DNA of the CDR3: TGCGCCAGCAGCTTGGTGTACGGTTTGTACGAGCAGTACTTC.

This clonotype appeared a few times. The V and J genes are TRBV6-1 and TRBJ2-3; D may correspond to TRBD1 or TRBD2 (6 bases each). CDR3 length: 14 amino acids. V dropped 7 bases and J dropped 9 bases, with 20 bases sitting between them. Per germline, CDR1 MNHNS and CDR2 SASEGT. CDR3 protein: CASNRKGSGGTQYF. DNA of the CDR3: TGTGCCAGCAACAGGAAAGGGTCCGGGGGCACGCAGTATTTT.

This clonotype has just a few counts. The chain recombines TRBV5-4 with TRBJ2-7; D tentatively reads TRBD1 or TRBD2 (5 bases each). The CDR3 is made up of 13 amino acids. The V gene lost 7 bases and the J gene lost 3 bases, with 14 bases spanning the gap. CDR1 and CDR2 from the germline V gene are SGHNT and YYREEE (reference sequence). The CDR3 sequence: CASERLGVYEQYF. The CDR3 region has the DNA TGTGCCAGCGAGCGTCTGGGGGTCTACGAGCAGTACTTC. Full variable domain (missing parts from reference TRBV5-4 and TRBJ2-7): ETGVTQSPTHLIKTRGQQVTLRCSSQSGHNTVSWYQQALGQGPQFIFQYYREEENGRGNFPPRFSGLQFPNYSSELNVNALELDDSALYLCASERLGVYEQYFGPGTRLTVT.

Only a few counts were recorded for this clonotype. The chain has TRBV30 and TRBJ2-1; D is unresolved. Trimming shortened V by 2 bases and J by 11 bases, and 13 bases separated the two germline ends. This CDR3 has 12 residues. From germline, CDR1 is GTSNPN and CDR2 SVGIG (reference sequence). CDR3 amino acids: CAWSSGDPKQFF. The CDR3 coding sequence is TGTGCCTGGAGTTCGGGCGATCCCAAGCAGTTCTTC.

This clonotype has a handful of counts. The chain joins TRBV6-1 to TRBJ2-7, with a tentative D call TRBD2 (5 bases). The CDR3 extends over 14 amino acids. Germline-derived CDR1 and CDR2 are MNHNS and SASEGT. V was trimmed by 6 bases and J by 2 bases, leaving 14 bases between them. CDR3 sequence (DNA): TGTGCCAGCAGCCCGTTGAGCGGAACCTACGAGCAGTACTTC. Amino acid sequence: CASSPLSGTYEQYF.